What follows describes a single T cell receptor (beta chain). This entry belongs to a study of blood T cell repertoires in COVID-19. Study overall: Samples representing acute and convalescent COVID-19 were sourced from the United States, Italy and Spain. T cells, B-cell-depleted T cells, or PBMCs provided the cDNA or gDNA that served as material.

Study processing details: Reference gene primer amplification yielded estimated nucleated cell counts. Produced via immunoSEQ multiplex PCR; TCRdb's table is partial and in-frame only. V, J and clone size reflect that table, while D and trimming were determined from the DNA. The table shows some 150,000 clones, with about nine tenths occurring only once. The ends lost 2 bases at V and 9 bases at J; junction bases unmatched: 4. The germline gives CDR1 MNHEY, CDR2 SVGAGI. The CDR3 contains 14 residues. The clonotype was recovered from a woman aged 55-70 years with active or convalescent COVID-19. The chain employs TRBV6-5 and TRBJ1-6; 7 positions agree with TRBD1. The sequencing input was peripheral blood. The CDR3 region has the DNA TGTGCCAGCAGTTACCGGGACAGACTTTCACCCCTCCACTTT. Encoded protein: CASSYRDRLSPLHF.